The TCR beta chain under discussion was sequenced for a study of cytotoxic CD8 clonotypes in ibrutinib-treated CLL. Study observations and caveats: The study found public clonotypes uncommon, contracting or stable on treatment.

TCRdb's copy holds only in-frame clones and misses some; the assay was immunoSEQ multiplex PCR. The repertoire consists of more than 110,000 clones, with approximately 80% occurring once and the leading ten covering about 4.7%. This clone was observed many times. Its antigen is not identified. The TCR sequence derives from a human donor with chronic lymphocytic leukemia. The sample in question was PBMCs, obtained after 24 months of ibrutinib treatment.

CDR3 sequence reads: CASSLGAQSSYEQYF. The CDR3 region has the DNA TGCGCCAGCAGCTTGGGGGCCCAGAGCTCCTACGAGCAGTACTTC. The V and J genes are TRBV5-1 and TRBJ2-7; D uncertain. The germline V gene has CDR1 SGHRS and CDR2 YFSETQ. The CDR3 has 15 amino acids. The V end was cut by 0 bases, the J end by 0 bases, with 10 bases between.